The 21 T cell receptor beta chains in this list originate from one sample, sequenced in a study of blood T cells in healthy people across ages. The second PCR ran roughly 7 to 12 cycles with a sample-barcoded 5' primer and J-beta primers. TCRdb ran MiXCR on the 5' RACE reads and lists one entry per CDR3 protein. Of under 800,000 distinct CDR3 sequences listed, about 21% are singletons. The sequencing sample was made of blood. These receptors came from a man in his 70s in good health.

This clonotype was observed a few times. This chain uses TRBV18 with TRBJ2-3; TRBD1 matches 8 bases. Germline CDR1 reads KGHSH; CDR2 reads LQKENI. There are 14 residues in the CDR3. The V segment lost 6 bases and the J segment 1 base; nucleotides outside the gene matches: 3. CDR3 nucleotide sequence: TGTGCCAGCTCGGACAGGGATGGCACAGATACGCAGTATTTT. Translating it yields CASSDRDGTDTQYF.

This clonotype was recorded once. The V call is TRBV5-1, the J call TRBJ2-3, with 9 bases aligning to TRBD1. Germline V gene data show CDR1 as SGHRS and CDR2 as YFSETQ. The CDR3 runs to 15 residues. Losses at the gene ends were 1 base for V and 4 bases for J; bases not matched to a gene: 4. The CDR3 loop reads CASSLLGQGADTQYF. DNA of the CDR3: TGCGCCAGCAGCTTGTTGGGACAGGGCGCAGATACGCAGTATTTT.

J is TRBJ2-1 and V is TRBV10-3, with 8 bases that match TRBD2. CDR1 and CDR2 from the germline V gene are ENHRY and SYGVKD. This CDR3 has 14 amino acids. With V trimmed by 8 bases and J by 5 bases, 8 bases remained unmatched. DNA for the CDR3: TGTGCCATCGGGGGACTAGTGGGAAACAATGAGCAGTTCTTC. This encodes CAIGGLVGNNEQFF.

This clonotype came up a few times. The chain links TRBV6-6 to TRBJ2-4, with D uncertain. Germline values: CDR1 MNHNY, CDR2 SVGAGI (reference sequence). V lost 2 bases, J lost 0 bases, and 5 bases lay in between. The CDR3 totals 14 residues. The CDR3 region is CASSYQIAKNIQYF. The CDR3 nucleotides are TGTGCCAGCAGTTACCAGATAGCCAAAAACATTCAGTACTTC.

The chain has TRBV20-1 and TRBJ2-3; 13 nucleotides agree with TRBD2. Germline V gene lookup returns CDR1 DFQATT and CDR2 SNEGSKA (reference sequence). Trimming cost V 5 bases and J 5 bases; bases outside gene matches: 4. This CDR3 is 14 amino acids long. As DNA, the CDR3 is TGCAGTGCTGGGCGACTAGCGGGAGGAGATACGCAGTATTTT. Amino acids: CSAGRLAGGDTQYF.

This clonotype has just a few counts. A read error may produce the germline difference seen at one junction end. The J gene is TRBJ2-2, the V gene TRBV11-2, with D perhaps assigned TRBD1 or TRBD2 (5 bases each). Germline assignment: CDR1 SGHAT and CDR2 FQNNGV. The CDR3 extends over 16 amino acids. The CDR3 reads CASSLGVAIYTGELLF. The CDR3 bases are TGTGCCAGCAGCCTAGGGGTCGCCATCTACACCGGGGAGCTGCTTTTT. The full variable domain, with the rest looked up from reference TRBV11-2 and TRBJ2-2, is EAGVAQSPRYKIIEKRQSVAFWCNPISGHATLYWYQQILGQGPKLLIQFQNNGVVDDSQLPKDRFSAERLKGVDSTLKIQPAKLEDSAVYLCASSLGVAIYTGELLFGEGSRLTVL.

Turning to this clonotype: This is likely a read error, given that the CDR3 carries no conserved phenylalanine or tryptophan at its end. The V gene is TRBV12-3 or TRBV12-4, the J gene TRBJ2-5; 7 nucleotides line up with TRBD1. This CDR3 region has 14 residues. The CDR3 here is CASNLQGSRETQYL. In DNA, the CDR3 is TGTGCCAGCAATTTACAGGGGAGCCGAGAGACCCAGTACCTC.

This clonotype was counted many times. The V and J genes are TRBV15 and TRBJ2-1; a possible D gene is TRBD2 (6 bases). This CDR3 region has 14 residues. With 1 base removed from V and 4 bases from J, the gap between germline ends came to 8 bases. In germline, CDR1 is LNHNV, CDR2 YYDKDF (reference sequence). The CDR3 DNA sequence: TGTGCCACCAGCAGAGCGGGAGAATACAATGAGCAGTTCTTC. It yields the protein CATSRAGEYNEQFF.

This clonotype was seen a handful of times. V usage is TRBV5-4 and J usage is TRBJ2-6; TRBD1 is a possible D gene (5 bases). In germline, CDR1 is SGHNT, CDR2 YYREEE (reference sequence). The CDR3 runs to 13 residues. V gave up 5 bases and J gave up 2 bases, with 5 bases separating them. The CDR3 DNA reads TGTGCCAGCAGACAGGCTGGGGCCAACGTCCTGACTTTC. Translation gives CASRQAGANVLTF.

This sequence joins TRBV28 and TRBJ2-3; D is perhaps TRBD2 (5 bases). Germline CDR1 reads MDHEN; CDR2 reads SYDVKM. Between the trimmed V and J ends, which lost 5 bases and 2 bases, there was a span of 14 bases. CDR3 length: 15 residues. The CDR3 spells CASSGGGVDTDTQYF. The CDR3 DNA is TGTGCCAGCAGTGGAGGCGGAGTTGACACAGATACGCAGTATTTT.

This clonotype has only a few counts. V and J are TRBV6-5 and TRBJ2-7; D uncertain. The CDR3 covers 12 residues. Trimming removed 4 bases at V and 3 bases at J, with 7 bases between. CDR1 and CDR2 (germline): MNHEY, SVGAGI. CDR3 amino acids: CASSFLGYEQYF. In DNA form, the CDR3 reads TGTGCCAGCAGTTTCCTAGGCTACGAGCAGTACTTC.

The rearrangement joins TRBV5-1 to TRBJ2-3; TRBD2 matches at 16 bases. V lost 4 bases, J lost 4 bases, and 9 bases stayed unmatched. The V gene's germline CDR1 is SGHRS and CDR2 YFSETQ. The CDR3 covers 18 residues. In nucleotides, the CDR3 is TGCGCCAGCAGCCTGAACACGGGACTAGCGGGAGGGGCAGATACGCAGTATTTT. This codes for CASSLNTGLAGGADTQYF.

Comment on this clonotype: A clone one base away is much larger, so this may be a read error. This rearrangement joins TRBV7-2 to TRBJ2-5; possible D gene TRBD1, 5 bases. The end of the DNA aligns better with TRBJ2-7, so the J call may be wrong. The CDR3 sequence is 15 residues long. Germline CDR1 reads SGHTA; CDR2 reads FQGNSA. The CDR3 region is CASGLVGDSSYEQYF. In nucleotides, the CDR3 is TGTGCCAGCGGCTTAGTGGGCGACAGTTCCTACGAGCAGTACTTC.

This clonotype occurred a few times. V gene TRBV5-6 combines with J gene TRBJ2-5; TRBD1 matches 12 bases. TRBJ2-7 explains the end of the DNA better; the J call may be wrong. This CDR3 has 14 residues. Germline CDR1 SGHDT, CDR2 YYEEEE. In DNA form, the CDR3 reads TGTGCCAGCAACTGGGGACAGGGGGCTTACGAGCAGTACTTC. Amino acid sequence: CASNWGQGAYEQYF.

This clonotype was counted a few times. This sequence joins TRBV10-3 and TRBJ1-6; maybe TRBD1 (6 bases). Trimming stripped 2 bases from V and 6 bases from J, with 14 bases between. Germline loops: CDR1 ENHRY, CDR2 SYGVKD. CDR3 size: 16 residues. The CDR3 DNA reads as TGTGCCATCAGTGAGAGGGCAGGGGCCTTTAATTCACCCCTCCACTTT. Its protein product is CAISERAGAFNSPLHF.

In its sample, this clonotype was seen many times. V and J are TRBV27 and TRBJ2-5; a weak D match, TRBD1 (5 bases). The assigned J gene may be wrong: the sequence end matches TRBJ2-7 better. CDR3 length: 16 amino acids. CDR1 is MNHEY and CDR2 is SMNVEV in the germline V gene (reference sequence). CDR3 in amino acids: CASSLSSGRVTYEQYF. The CDR3 nucleotides are TGTGCCAGCAGTTTATCGTCGGGCAGGGTGACGTACGAGCAGTACTTC.

This clonotype was recorded a few times. The chain is built from TRBV6-1 and TRBJ2-5; D unresolved. Germline V gene lookup returns CDR1 MNHNS and CDR2 SASEGT. This CDR3 has 15 amino acids. Trimming cost V 2 bases and J 5 bases, with 15 bases left between them. The CDR3 nucleotides read TGTGCCAGCAGTGAATTGTTCCCTTTTGGTGAGACCCAGTACTTC. This codes for CASSELFPFGETQYF.

The chain uses TRBV19 and TRBJ2-7; D assignment may be TRBD1 or TRBD2 (5 bases each). Germline loops: CDR1 LNHDA, CDR2 SQIVND (reference sequence). V lost 10 bases and J 4 bases, leaving 17 bases between the germline ends. The CDR3 is made up of 13 amino acids. The CDR3 spells CATSGPLGYEQYF. CDR3 DNA sequence: TGTGCCACCTCGGGACCCCTAGGATACGAGCAGTACTTC.

This clonotype was seen only a few times. The chain carries TRBV12-3 or TRBV12-4 and TRBJ2-5; 9 nucleotides match TRBD1. The CDR3 extends over 13 amino acids. J was trimmed by 3 bases and V by 5 bases; bases with no gene match: 1. This CDR3 reads CASSDRGEETQYF. The CDR3 DNA is TGTGCCAGCAGTGACAGGGGGGAAGAGACCCAGTACTTC.

This clonotype was seen more than once but under ten times. The J gene is TRBJ2-3, the V gene TRBV29-1, with 10 nucleotides matching TRBD2. The CDR3 loop spans 13 amino acids. CDR1 is SQVTM and CDR2 is ANQGSEA in the germline V gene. The V and J ends lost 7 bases and 3 bases, in that order; junction bases with no gene match: 4. CDR3: CSAQTSGTDTQYF. The CDR3 DNA follows: TGCAGCGCCCAGACTAGCGGGACAGATACGCAGTATTTT.

This clonotype was recorded a few times. Relative to the germline gene, one junction end is altered; a read error may explain this. The gene calls are TRBV7-9 and TRBJ2-7, with 8 bases lining up with TRBD2. This CDR3 comprises 14 residues. Germline-derived CDR1 and CDR2 are SEHNR and FQNEAQ (reference sequence). In nucleotides, the CDR3 is TGTGCCGGCAGCCCGACTAGCGCCTCCTACGAGCAGTACTTC. This codes for CAGSPTSASYEQYF.